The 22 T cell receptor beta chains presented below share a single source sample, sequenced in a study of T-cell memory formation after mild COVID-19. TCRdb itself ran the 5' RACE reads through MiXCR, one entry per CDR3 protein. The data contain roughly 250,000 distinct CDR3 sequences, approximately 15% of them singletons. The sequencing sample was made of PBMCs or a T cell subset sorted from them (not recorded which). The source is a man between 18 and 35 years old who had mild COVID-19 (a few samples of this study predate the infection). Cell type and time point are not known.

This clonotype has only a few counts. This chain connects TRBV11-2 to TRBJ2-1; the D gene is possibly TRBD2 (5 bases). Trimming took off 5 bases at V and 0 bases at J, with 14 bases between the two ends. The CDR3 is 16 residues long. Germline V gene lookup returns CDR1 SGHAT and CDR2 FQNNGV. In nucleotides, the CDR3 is TGTGCCAGCAGCCCCTTGGCGGGCAACTCCTACAATGAGCAGTTCTTC. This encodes CASSPLAGNSYNEQFF.

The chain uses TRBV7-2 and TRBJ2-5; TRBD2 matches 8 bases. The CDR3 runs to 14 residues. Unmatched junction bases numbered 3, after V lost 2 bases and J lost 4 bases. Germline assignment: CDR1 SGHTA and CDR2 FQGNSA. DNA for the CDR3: TGTGCCAGCAGCTTATCTGCGGGGGGAGAGACCCAGTACTTC. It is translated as CASSLSAGGETQYF.

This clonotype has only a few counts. The chain's CDR3 is CASSQGDQPQHF. Here the CDR3 DNA reads TGCGCCAGCAGCCAAGGGGATCAGCCCCAGCATTTT. V usage is TRBV4-1 and J usage is TRBJ1-5; the D is unclear. Germline V CDR1 and CDR2: MGHRA, YSYEKL. V lost 1 base and J lost 5, with 3 bases in between. There are 12 residues in the CDR3.

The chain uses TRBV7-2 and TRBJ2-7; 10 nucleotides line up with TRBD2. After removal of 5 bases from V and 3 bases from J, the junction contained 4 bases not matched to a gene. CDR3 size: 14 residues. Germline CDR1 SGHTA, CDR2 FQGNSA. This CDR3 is CASSQTSGIYEQYF. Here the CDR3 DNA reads TGTGCCAGCAGCCAAACTAGCGGGATCTACGAGCAGTACTTC.

CDR3 residues: CSARSRVGTDTQYF. The CDR3 nucleotides are TGCAGTGCTAGATCCAGGGTGGGCACAGATACGCAGTATTTT. This chain joins TRBV20-1 and TRBJ2-3; D perhaps matches TRBD1 (5 bases). Germline assignment: CDR1 DFQATT and CDR2 SNEGSKA (reference sequence). The CDR3 has 14 amino acids. V was shortened by 2 bases and J by 1 base, with 10 bases between the two germline ends.

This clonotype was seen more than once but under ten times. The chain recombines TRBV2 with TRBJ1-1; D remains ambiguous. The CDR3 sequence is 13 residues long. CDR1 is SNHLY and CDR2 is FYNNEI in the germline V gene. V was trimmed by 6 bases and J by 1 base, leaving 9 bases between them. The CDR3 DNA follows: TGTGCCAGCAGCGAGGACTCGAACACTGAAGCTTTCTTT. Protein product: CASSEDSNTEAFF.

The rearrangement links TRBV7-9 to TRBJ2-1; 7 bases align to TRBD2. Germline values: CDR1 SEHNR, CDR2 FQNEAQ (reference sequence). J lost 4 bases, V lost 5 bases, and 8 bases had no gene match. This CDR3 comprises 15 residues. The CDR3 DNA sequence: TGTGCCAGCAGCCCCCCCGGCGGGGGTTACAATGAGCAGTTCTTC. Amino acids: CASSPPGGGYNEQFF.

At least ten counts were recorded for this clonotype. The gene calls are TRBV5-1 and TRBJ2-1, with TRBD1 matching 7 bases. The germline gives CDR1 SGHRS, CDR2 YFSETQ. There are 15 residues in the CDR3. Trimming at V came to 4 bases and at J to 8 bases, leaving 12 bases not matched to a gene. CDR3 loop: CASSPTGQQPDEQFF. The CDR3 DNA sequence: TGCGCCAGCAGCCCGACGGGACAGCAACCCGATGAGCAGTTCTTC. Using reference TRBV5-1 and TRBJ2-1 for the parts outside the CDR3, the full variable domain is KAGVTQTPRYLIKTRGQQVTLSCSPISGHRSVSWYQQTPGQGLQFLFEYFSETQRNKGNFPGRFSGRQFSNSRSEMNVSTLELGDSALYLCASSPTGQQPDEQFFGPGTRLTVL.

CDR3 protein: CATTDRPNTGELFF. The CDR3 nucleotides read TGTGCCACCACCGACAGGCCGAACACCGGGGAGCTGTTTTTT. The chain uses TRBV24-1 and TRBJ2-2; TRBD1 might be the D (6 bases). Between the trimmed V and J ends, which lost 8 bases and 0 bases, there was a span of 9 bases. Looked up from germline, CDR1 is KGHDR and CDR2 is SFDVKD. This CDR3 has 14 residues.

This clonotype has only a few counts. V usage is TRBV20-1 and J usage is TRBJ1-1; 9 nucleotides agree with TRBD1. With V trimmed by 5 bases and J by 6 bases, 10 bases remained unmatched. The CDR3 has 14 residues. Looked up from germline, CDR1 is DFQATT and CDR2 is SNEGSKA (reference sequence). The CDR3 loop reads CSAPGTGNLAEAFF. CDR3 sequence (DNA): TGCAGTGCTCCAGGGACAGGGAACTTGGCTGAAGCTTTCTTT.

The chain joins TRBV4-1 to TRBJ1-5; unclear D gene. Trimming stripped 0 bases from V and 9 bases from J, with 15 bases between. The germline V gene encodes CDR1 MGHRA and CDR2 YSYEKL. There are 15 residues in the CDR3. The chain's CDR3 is CASSQDITLFWPQHF. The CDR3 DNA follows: TGCGCCAGCAGCCAAGACATCACCCTTTTTTGGCCCCAGCATTTT.

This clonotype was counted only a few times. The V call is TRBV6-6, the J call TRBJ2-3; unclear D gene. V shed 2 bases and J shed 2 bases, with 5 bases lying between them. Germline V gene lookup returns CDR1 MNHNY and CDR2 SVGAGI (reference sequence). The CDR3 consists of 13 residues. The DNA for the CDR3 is TGTGCCAGCAGTTACGGATTCACAGATACGCAGTATTTT. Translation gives CASSYGFTDTQYF.

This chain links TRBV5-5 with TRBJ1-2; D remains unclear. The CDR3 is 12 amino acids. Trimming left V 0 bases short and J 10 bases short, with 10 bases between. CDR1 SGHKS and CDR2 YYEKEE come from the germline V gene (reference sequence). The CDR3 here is CASSLEAGSYTF. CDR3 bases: TGTGCCAGCAGCTTGGAGGCCGGGTCCTACACCTTC.

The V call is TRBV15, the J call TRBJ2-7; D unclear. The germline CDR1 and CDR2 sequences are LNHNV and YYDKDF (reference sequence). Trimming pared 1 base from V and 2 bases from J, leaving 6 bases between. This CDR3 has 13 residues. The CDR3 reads CATSRGITYEQYF. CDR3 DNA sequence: TGTGCCACCAGCAGAGGGATTACCTACGAGCAGTACTTC.

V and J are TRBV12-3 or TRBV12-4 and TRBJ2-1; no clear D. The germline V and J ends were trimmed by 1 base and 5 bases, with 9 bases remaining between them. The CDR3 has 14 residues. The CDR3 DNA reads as TGTGCCAGCAGTTTAGGTAGCCTGAACAATGAGCAGTTCTTC. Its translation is CASSLGSLNNEQFF.

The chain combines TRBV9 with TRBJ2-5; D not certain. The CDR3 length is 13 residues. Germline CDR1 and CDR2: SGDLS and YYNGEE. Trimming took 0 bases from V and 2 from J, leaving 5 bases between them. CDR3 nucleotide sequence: TGTGCCAGCAGCGTAGTAGGACAAGAGACCCAGTACTTC. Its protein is CASSVVGQETQYF.

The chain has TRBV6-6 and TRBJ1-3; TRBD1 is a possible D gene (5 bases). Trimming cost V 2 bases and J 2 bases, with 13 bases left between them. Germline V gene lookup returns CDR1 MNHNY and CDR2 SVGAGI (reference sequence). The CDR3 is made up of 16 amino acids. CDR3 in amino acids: CASSYGGGGTGNTIYF. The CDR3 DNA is TGTGCCAGCAGTTACGGCGGGGGAGGGACTGGAAACACCATATATTTT.

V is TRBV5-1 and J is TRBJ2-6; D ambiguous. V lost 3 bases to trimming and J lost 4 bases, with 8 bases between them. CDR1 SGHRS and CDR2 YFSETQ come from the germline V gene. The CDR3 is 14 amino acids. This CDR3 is CASSSSAGANVLTF. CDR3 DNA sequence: TGCGCCAGCAGCTCCTCTGCGGGGGCCAACGTCCTGACTTTC.

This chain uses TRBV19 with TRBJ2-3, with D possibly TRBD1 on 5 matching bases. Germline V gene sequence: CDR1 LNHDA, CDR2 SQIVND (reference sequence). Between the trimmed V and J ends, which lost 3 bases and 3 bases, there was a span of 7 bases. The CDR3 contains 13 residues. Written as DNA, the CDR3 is TGTGCCAGTAGTATGCAGGGAACAGATACGCAGTATTTT. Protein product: CASSMQGTDTQYF.

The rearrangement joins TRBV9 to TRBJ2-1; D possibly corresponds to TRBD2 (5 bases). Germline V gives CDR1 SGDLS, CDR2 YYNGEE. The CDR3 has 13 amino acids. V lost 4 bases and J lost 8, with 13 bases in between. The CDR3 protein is CASSTRPWDEQFF. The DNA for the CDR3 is TGTGCCAGCAGCACTAGGCCTTGGGATGAGCAGTTCTTC.

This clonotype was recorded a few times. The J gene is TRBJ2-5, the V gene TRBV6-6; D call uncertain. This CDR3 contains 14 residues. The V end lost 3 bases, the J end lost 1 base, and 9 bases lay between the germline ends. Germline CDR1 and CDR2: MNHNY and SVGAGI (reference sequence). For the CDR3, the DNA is TGTGCCAGCAGTTATTGGGGTGCCCAAGAGACCCAGTACTTC. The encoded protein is CASSYWGAQETQYF.

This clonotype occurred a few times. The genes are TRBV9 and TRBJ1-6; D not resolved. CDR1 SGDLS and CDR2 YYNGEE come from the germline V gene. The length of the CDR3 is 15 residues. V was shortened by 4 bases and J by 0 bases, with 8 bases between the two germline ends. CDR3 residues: CASSSGSSYNSPLHF. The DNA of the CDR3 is TGTGCCAGCAGCTCAGGTAGCTCCTATAATTCACCCCTCCACTTT.